This T cell receptor (beta chain) was found in a study of T cell changes during pregnancy in multiple sclerosis. Using immunoSEQ multiplex PCR, the repertoire was profiled, and TCRdb retains in-frame clones only, with some absent. This sample has around 50,000 clones; around nine tenths occur once, and the top ten carry 0.45% to 0.5%. This clone occurred once. Germline values: CDR1 LNHDA, CDR2 SQIVND (reference sequence). Trimming stripped 4 bases from V and 1 base from J, with 13 bases between. The CDR3 loop spans 15 amino acids. The starting material was CD4+ T cells from peripheral blood mononuclear cells, obtained in the third trimester of pregnancy. This sequence joins TRBV19 and TRBJ1-1, with TRBD1 as a possible D gene (6 bases). The TCR was taken from a female donor with multiple sclerosis, enrolled in a pregnancy study. CDR3 sequence (DNA): TGTGCCAGTAGTAACCCAGGGGATTGGAACACTGAAGCTTTCTTT. It yields the protein CASSNPGDWNTEAFF. Combining the CDR3 with reference TRBV19 and TRBJ1-1 gives the whole variable domain DGGITQSPKYLFRKEGQNVTLSCEQNLNHDAMYWYRQDPGQGLRLIYYSQIVNDFQKGDIAEGYSVSREKKESFPLTVTSAQKNPTAFYLCASSNPGDWNTEAFFGQGTRLTVV.